Listed here are 9 T cell receptor beta chains from one sample, sequenced in a study of circulating and synovial CD4+ cells in juvenile arthritis. TCRdb keeps only in-frame clones here, not all; method: immunoSEQ multiplex PCR. In the table there are about 34,000 clones, over 95% of which are singletons. Source material: CD4+ T cells from blood. Every receptor here comes from a human donor with juvenile idiopathic arthritis.

As regards this clone: Other DNA sequences in this sample translate to the same CDR3. The chain employs TRBV6-4 and TRBJ1-6; D unresolved. Per germline, CDR1 MRHNA and CDR2 SNTAGT. The CDR3 spans 14 residues. The V gene lost 3 bases and the J gene lost 10 bases, with 13 bases spanning the gap. CDR3 nucleotides: TGTGCCAGCAGTGAATGGGTTGGGGAGTCACCCCTCCACTTT. This translates into CASSEWVGESPLHF.

The rearrangement links TRBV11-1 to TRBJ2-7, with TRBD2 matching 7 bases. The CDR3 consists of 15 residues. J gave up 1 base and V 3 bases, and 6 bases lay outside the gene matches. Germline V gene data show CDR1 as SGHAT and CDR2 as FQDESV (reference sequence). The DNA for the CDR3 is TGTGCCAGCAGCTTCGATGGCGGGAGTTCCTACGAGCAGTACTTC. It yields the protein CASSFDGGSSYEQYF.

Here the CDR3 reads CASSLSLLYEQYF. The CDR3 DNA sequence: TGTGCCAGCAGCTTATCCCTACTCTACGAGCAGTACTTC. The gene calls are TRBV7-2 and TRBJ2-7; D remains unclear. Germline CDR1 reads SGHTA; CDR2 reads FQGNSA. This CDR3 is built from 13 residues. Trimming removed 2 bases from V and 3 bases from J, with 8 bases in between.

The DNA of the CDR3 is TGCGCCAGCAGCTTGGCCCCCAACAGGGGTAGCACAGATACGCAGTATTTT. Protein: CASSLAPNRGSTDTQYF. V and J are TRBV5-1 and TRBJ2-3; 7 bases line up with TRBD1. Germline trimming cut 0 bases from V and 0 bases from J; bases unmatched to any gene: 7. CDR1 and CDR2 from the germline V gene are SGHRS and YFSETQ. The CDR3 covers 17 residues.

This chain joins TRBV1 and TRBJ2-5; TRBD2 is taken as the D call from the table, unchecked against the DNA. TRBV1 is labeled a pseudogene. The CDR3 is 16 residues long. CDR3 residues: CTSSHRRLAGQETQYF. Here the CDR3 DNA reads TGCACCAGCAGCCATCGGAGACTAGCGGGTCAAGAGACCCAGTACTTC.

This sequence joins TRBV4-1 and TRBJ2-7; 7 nucleotides align to TRBD1. The CDR3 runs to 15 residues. V was pared by 3 bases and J by 5 bases, with 10 bases of the junction left unmatched. Germline CDR1 and CDR2: MGHRA and YSYEKL. CDR3 amino acids: CASSQDRITADEQYF. CDR3 DNA sequence: TGCGCCAGCAGCCAGGACAGGATTACGGCGGACGAGCAGTACTTC.

The CDR3 loop is CASSRGGTGEGYTF. The CDR3 nucleotides read TGCGCCAGCAGCCGGGGCGGGACAGGGGAAGGCTACACCTTC. The J gene is TRBJ1-2, the V gene TRBV4-1; 10 bases fit TRBD1. There are 14 residues in the CDR3. Germline V gene lookup returns CDR1 MGHRA and CDR2 YSYEKL. V lost 4 bases and J lost 8; bases outside the gene matches: 7.

The CDR3 sequence: CASSEDAGAENTQYF. The DNA for the CDR3 is TGTGCCAGCAGCGAGGATGCGGGGGCCGAAAATACGCAGTATTTT. This chain links TRBV9 with TRBJ2-3, with D possibly being TRBD2 (7 bases). CDR3 size: 15 residues. V lost 3 bases, J lost 7 bases, and 18 bases lay in between. The germline V gene encodes CDR1 SGDLS and CDR2 YYNGEE.

CDR3 DNA: TGTGCCAGCAGCCCCAACAGGAACACTGAAGCTTTCTTT. It encodes CASSPNRNTEAFF. The chain links TRBV5-8 to TRBJ1-1; the D is unclear. The CDR3 runs 13 residues. V dropped 4 bases and J dropped 1 base, with 8 bases sitting between them. Germline V gives CDR1 SGHTS, CDR2 YDEGEE.